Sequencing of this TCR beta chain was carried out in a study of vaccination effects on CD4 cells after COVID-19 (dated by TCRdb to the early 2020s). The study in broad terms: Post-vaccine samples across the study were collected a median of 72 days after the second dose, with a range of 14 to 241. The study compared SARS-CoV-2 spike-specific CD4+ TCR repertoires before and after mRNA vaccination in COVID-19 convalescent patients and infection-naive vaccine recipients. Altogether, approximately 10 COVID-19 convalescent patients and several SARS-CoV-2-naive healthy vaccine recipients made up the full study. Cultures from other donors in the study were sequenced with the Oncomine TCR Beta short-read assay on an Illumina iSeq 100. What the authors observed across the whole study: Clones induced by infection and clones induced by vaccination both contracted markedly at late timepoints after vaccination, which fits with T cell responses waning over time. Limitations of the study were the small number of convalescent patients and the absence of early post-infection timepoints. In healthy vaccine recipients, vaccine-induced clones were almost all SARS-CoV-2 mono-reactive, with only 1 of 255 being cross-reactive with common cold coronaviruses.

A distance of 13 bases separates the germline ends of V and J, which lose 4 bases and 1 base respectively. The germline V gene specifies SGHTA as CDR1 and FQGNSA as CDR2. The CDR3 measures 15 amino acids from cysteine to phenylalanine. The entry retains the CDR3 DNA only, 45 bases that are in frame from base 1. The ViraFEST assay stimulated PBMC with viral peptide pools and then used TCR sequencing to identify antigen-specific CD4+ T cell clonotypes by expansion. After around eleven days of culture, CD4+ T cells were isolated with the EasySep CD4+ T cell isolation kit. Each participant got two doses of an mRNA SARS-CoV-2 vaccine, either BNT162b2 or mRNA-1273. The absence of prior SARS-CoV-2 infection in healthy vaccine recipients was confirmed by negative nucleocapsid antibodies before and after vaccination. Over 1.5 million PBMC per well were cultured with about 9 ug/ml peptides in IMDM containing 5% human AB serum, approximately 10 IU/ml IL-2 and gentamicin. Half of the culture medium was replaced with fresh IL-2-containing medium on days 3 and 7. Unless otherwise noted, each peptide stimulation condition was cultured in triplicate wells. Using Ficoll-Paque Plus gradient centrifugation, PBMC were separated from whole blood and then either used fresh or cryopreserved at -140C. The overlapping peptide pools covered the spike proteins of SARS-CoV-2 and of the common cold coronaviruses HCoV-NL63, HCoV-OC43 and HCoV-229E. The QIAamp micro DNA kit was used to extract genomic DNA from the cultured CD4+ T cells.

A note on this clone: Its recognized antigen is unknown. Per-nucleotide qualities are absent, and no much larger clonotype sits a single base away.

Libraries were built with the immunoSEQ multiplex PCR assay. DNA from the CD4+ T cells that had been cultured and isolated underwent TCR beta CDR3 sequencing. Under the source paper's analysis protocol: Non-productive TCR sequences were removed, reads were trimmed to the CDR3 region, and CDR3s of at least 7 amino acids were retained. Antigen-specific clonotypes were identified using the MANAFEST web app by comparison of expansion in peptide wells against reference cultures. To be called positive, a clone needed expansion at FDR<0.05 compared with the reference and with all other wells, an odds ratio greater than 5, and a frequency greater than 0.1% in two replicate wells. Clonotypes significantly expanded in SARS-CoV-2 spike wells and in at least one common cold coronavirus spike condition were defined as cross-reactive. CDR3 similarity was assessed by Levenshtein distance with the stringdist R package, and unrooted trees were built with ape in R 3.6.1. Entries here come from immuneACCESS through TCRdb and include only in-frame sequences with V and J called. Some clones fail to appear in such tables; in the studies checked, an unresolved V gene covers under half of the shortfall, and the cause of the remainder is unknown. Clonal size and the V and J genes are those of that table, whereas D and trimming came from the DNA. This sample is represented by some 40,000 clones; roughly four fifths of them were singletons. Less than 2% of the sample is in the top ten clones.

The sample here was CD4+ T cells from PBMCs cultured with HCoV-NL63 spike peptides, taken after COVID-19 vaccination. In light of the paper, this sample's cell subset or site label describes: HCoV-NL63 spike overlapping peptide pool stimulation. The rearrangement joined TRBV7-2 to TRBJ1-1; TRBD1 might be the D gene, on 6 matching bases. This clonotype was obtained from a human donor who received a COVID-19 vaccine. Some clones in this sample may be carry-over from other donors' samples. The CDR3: CASSSTDRKNTEAFF. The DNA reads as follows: TGTGCCAGCAGCTCCACGGACAGAAAGAACACTGAAGCTTTCTTT.